This T cell receptor (beta chain) was captured by sequencing in a study of sequential checkpoint blockade in melanoma. About the research overall: After both sequences, patients received maintenance nivolumab. TCRβ was sequenced from DNA of about 94 pretreatment tumors.

This CDR3 region has 17 residues. V gave up 0 bases and J gave up 2 bases, with 18 bases separating them. CDR1 and CDR2 from the germline V gene are SGHRS and YFSETQ. Using immunoSEQ multiplex PCR, the repertoire was profiled, and TCRdb retains in-frame clones only, with some absent. The sample carries about 4,400 clones, roughly 20% recorded once. This sample's treatment: randomized to nivolumab then ipilimumab (arm A) or the reverse (arm B). The sequencing used tumor tissue (inferred from file names), collected from a patient given nivolumab and ipilimumab in sequence. V is TRBV5-1 and J is TRBJ2-7; D remains unclear. This receptor was obtained from a human donor with melanoma. Here the CDR3 DNA reads TGCGCCAGCAGCTTGGCCGTCGGTCCTGTGGGAACCTACGAGCAGTACTTC. It specifies CASSLAVGPVGTYEQYF.